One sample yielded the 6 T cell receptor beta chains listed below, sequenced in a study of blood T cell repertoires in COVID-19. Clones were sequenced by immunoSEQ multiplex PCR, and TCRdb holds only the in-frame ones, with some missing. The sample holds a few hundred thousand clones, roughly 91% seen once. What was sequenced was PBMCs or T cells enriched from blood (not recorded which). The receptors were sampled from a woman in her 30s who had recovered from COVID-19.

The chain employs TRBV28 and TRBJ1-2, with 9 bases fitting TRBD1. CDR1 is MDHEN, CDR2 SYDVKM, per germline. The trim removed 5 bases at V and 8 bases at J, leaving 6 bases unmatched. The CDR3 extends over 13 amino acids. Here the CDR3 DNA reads TGTGCCAGCAGTCCGGGGACAGGGAGAGGCTACACCTTC. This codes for CASSPGTGRGYTF.

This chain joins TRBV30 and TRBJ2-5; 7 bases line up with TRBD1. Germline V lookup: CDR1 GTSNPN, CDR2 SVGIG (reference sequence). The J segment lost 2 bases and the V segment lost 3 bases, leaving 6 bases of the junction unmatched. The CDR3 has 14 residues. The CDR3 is CAWRSQQGQETQYF. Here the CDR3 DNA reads TGTGCCTGGAGGAGTCAACAGGGGCAAGAGACCCAGTACTTC.

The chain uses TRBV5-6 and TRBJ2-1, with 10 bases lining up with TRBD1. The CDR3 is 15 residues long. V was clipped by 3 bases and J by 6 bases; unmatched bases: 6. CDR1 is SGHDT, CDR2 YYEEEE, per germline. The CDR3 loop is CASSWGQGLGNEQFF. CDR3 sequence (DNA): TGTGCCAGCAGCTGGGGACAGGGGCTAGGCAATGAGCAGTTCTTC.

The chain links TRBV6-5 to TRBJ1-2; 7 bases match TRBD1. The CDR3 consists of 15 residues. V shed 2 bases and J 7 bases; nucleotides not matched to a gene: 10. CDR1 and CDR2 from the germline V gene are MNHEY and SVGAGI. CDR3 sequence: CASSYQTGTVGGYTF. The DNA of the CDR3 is TGTGCCAGCAGTTACCAAACCGGGACAGTGGGTGGCTACACCTTC.

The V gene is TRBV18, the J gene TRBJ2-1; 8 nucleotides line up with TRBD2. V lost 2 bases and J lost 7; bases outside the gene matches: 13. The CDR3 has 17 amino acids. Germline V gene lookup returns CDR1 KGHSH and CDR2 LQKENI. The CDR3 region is CASSPTISQRELNEQFF. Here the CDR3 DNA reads TGTGCCAGCTCACCAACAATTTCGCAGCGGGAGTTGAATGAGCAGTTCTTC. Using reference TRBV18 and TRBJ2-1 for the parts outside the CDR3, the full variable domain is NAGVMQNPRHLVRRRGQEARLRCSPMKGHSHVYWYRQLPEEGLKFMVYLQKENIIDESGMPKERFSAEFPKEGPSILRIQQVVRGDSAAYFCASSPTISQRELNEQFFGPGTRLTVL.

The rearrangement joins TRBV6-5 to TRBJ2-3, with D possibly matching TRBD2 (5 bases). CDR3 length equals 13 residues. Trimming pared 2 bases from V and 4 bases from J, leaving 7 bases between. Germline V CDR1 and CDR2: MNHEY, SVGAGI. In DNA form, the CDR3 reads TGTGCCAGCAGTTACGAGAGGGCAGATACGCAGTATTTT. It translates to CASSYERADTQYF.